Detailed here is one T cell receptor (beta chain). 13 Jbeta primers and 60 Vbeta primers were used for the PCR. Original analysis: It was a later analysis that counted tens of millions of unique TCR beta chains, of which 9 million to 13 million were shared. Libraries were prepared by immunoSEQ multiplex PCR; TCRdb keeps only in-frame clonotypes and omits some of them. From that table come the V and J calls and clone size; the DNA was used to work out D and trimming. The sample lists 80,000 or so clones, 60% to 80% occurring once. The data originate from a study of cytomegalovirus exposure and HLA in healthy donors. Germline-derived CDR1 and CDR2 are SGHTA and FQGNSA. V shed 5 bases and J 3 bases; nucleotides not matched to a gene: 5. The CDR3 consists of 14 residues.

Sequencing input: PBMCs. The rearrangement uses TRBV7-2 and TRBJ2-3; TRBD1 matches 7 bases. The TCR sequence derives from a woman in her forties in good health and CMV-seronegative. The CDR3 region is CASSPRTGTDTQYF. The CDR3, as DNA: TGTGCCAGCAGCCCCCGGACAGGAACAGATACGCAGTATTTT.